One and the same sample provided the 8 T cell receptor beta chains below, sequenced in a study of CD8 T cells in ankylosing spondylitis. TCRdb reprocessed the 5' RACE reads via MiXCR and lists one record per CDR3 protein. There are 300,000 to 350,000 distinct CDR3 sequences in the sample; around a tenth occur only once, and roughly 9.2% lies in the top ten. The material sequenced was blood, either unsorted or a sorted T cell fraction (not recorded which). Source of these receptors: a female donor with ankylosing spondylitis or in good health (not recorded which).

This clonotype was detected only a few times. The gene calls are TRBV3-1 and TRBJ2-7, with 8 bases fitting TRBD1. CDR1 and CDR2 from the germline V gene are LGHDT and YNNKEL (reference sequence). This CDR3 has 16 amino acids. V lost 4 bases and J lost 0; bases outside the gene matches: 8. The CDR3 region is CASSLSGTGISYEQYF. CDR3 bases: TGTGCCAGCAGCCTTTCCGGGACAGGCATCTCCTACGAGCAGTACTTC.

Concerning this clonotype: A read error is possible here, since a much larger clone lies one base away. The chain employs TRBV19 and TRBJ1-5; no clear D gene. CDR1 is LNHDA, CDR2 SQIVND, per germline (reference sequence). This CDR3 spans 13 amino acids. In DNA form, the CDR3 reads TGTGCCGGTAGTGTTGCGCGGAATCAGCCCCAGCATTTT. Protein product: CAGSVARNQPQHF.

This clonotype was detected ten times or more. The chain recombines TRBV12-3 or TRBV12-4 with TRBJ1-3, with D unresolved. Trimming shortened V by 5 bases and J by 0 bases, and 17 bases separated the two germline ends. This CDR3 contains 17 residues. CDR3 amino acids: CASSKTGRLTSGNTIYF. CDR3 sequence (DNA): TGTGCCAGCAGTAAAACCGGACGGCTTACCTCTGGAAACACCATATATTTT.

In its sample, this clonotype was seen a few times. This rearrangement joins TRBV20-1 to TRBJ1-5; D is possibly TRBD1 (6 bases). Germline V gene sequence: CDR1 DFQATT, CDR2 SNEGSKA (reference sequence). This CDR3 has 15 residues. V dropped 3 bases and J dropped 5 bases, with 17 bases sitting between them. DNA for the CDR3: TGCAGTGCTAGTTATTCTCAGGGGCGCCATCAGCCCCAGCATTTT. As protein: CSASYSQGRHQPQHF.

This clonotype showed up many times. This chain links TRBV7-9 with TRBJ2-3; D is uncertain. V was shortened by 1 base and J by 2 bases, with 4 bases between the two germline ends. The CDR3 covers 13 residues. Germline-derived CDR1 and CDR2 are SEHNR and FQNEAQ (reference sequence). CDR3 nucleotides: TGTGCCAGCAGCTTAGTGGTCACAGATACGCAGTATTTT. It yields the protein CASSLVVTDTQYF. Full variable domain (missing parts from reference TRBV7-9 and TRBJ2-3): DTGVSQNPRHKITKRGQNVTFRCDPISEHNRLYWYRQTLGQGPEFLTYFQNEAQLEKSRLLSDRFSAERPKGSFSTLEIQRTEQGDSAMYLCASSLVVTDTQYFGPGTRLTVL.

This clonotype was counted ten times or more. V is TRBV10-2 and J is TRBJ2-2; D assignment may be TRBD1 or TRBD2 (5 bases each). The CDR3 runs to 11 residues. The V end was cut by 8 bases, the J end by 4 bases, with 5 bases between. Germline CDR1 reads WSHSY; CDR2 reads SAAADI. The DNA of the CDR3 is TGCGCCAGCGGGGGCACCGGGGAGCTGTTTTTT. It codes for CASGGTGELFF.

The chain recombines TRBV2 with TRBJ2-2, with 11 bases that match TRBD2. Trimming took 7 bases from V and 9 from J; bases not matched to a gene: 13. Germline CDR1 reads SNHLY; CDR2 reads FYNNEI. The CDR3 consists of 16 residues. CDR3 in DNA: TGTGCCAGCACATGGGAACTTAGCGGGAGGGCCCGGGAGCTGTTTTTT. Encoded protein: CASTWELSGRARELFF.

The chain uses TRBV9 and TRBJ1-4; tentatively, D is TRBD1 (6 bases). This CDR3 region has 16 residues. The V end was cut by 3 bases, the J end by 5 bases, with 17 bases between. Germline CDR1 reads SGDLS; CDR2 reads YYNGEE. The CDR3 nucleotides are TGTGCCAGCAGCGCGCGGGGGGGACAAGAGAATGAAAAACTGTTTTTT. The encoded protein is CASSARGGQENEKLFF.